This entry concerns a single T cell receptor beta chain. This table comes from immunoSEQ multiplex PCR, and its TCRdb copy is limited to in-frame clones, with some not included. The sample contains roughly 170,000 clones, approximately 92% of which appear only once. This entry comes from a study of control samples from healthy donors and cancer patients. The source of this sequence is a woman aged 55-70 years in good health. Sample: blood.

CDR3 nucleotide sequence: TGTGCCAGCAGTGAGCTGACAGGGGGCTATGGCTACACCTTC. Its translation is CASSELTGGYGYTF. The rearrangement uses TRBV25-1 and TRBJ1-2, with TRBD1 matching 9 bases. V shed 3 bases, J shed 4 bases, and the junction held 3 bases outside the gene matches. CDR3 length equals 14 residues. CDR1 is MGHDK, CDR2 SYGVNS, per germline.